This T cell receptor (beta chain) was captured by sequencing in a study of T cell repertoires in cytomegalovirus infection. Germline CDR1 SNHLY, CDR2 FYNNEI. The CDR3 extends over 14 amino acids. Between the trimmed V and J ends, which lost 6 bases and 7 bases, there was a span of 15 bases. TCRdb re-derived calls from the reads in MiXCR, one entry per CDR3 protein. In the table there are around 530,000 distinct CDR3 sequences, 16% of which are singletons. This clonotype was recorded at least ten times. The sequencing input was CD8+ T cells from PBMCs. The chain combines TRBV2 with TRBJ1-4; maybe TRBD1 (5 bases). The receptor was isolated from a human donor in good health (CMV status not recorded). Some clones in this sample may be carry-over from other donors' samples. CDR3 coding DNA: TGTGCCAGCAGAGAACCCTCTAGGGGTGAAAAACTGTTTTTT. As protein: CASREPSRGEKLFF.